One sample yielded the 8 T cell receptor beta chains listed below, sequenced in a study of PD-1 blockade in classical Hodgkin lymphoma. Time point described: cycle 4 day 1 (C4D1), after more than five weeks of nivolumab. Every single patient, without exception, relapsed after autologous stem cell transplantation, and brentuximab vedotin exposure varied. Clones were sequenced by immunoSEQ multiplex PCR, and TCRdb holds only the in-frame ones, with some missing. The sample records roughly 56,000 clones, about 90% being singletons. This material consisted of peripheral blood mononuclear cells (PBMCs), taken before the fourth cycle of nivolumab. These receptors came from a human donor with classical Hodgkin lymphoma.

CDR3 coding DNA: TGTGCCAGCAGCGTAGATGAAGAGTATAATGAAAAACTGTTTTTT. Its protein is CASSVDEEYNEKLFF. The V and J genes are TRBV9 and TRBJ1-4; D not certain. The V end lost 0 bases, the J end lost 4 bases, and 10 bases lay between the germline ends. Germline CDR1 and CDR2: SGDLS and YYNGEE. The CDR3 covers 15 residues.

This clone was observed a single time. The V gene is TRBV21-1, the J gene TRBJ2-7; the table gives TRBD1 as D, unverified against the DNA. TRBV21-1 is designated a pseudogene. The CDR3 sequence is 18 residues long. The CDR3 bases are TGTGCCAGCAGCAAAGTTTTCTTCCAGGGCCTCCCCACCTACGAGCAGTACTTC. Translated, it gives CASSKVFFQGLPTYEQYF.

The chain couples TRBV5-1 to TRBJ2-7, with a weak D call TRBD2 (6 bases). Looked up from germline, CDR1 is SGHRS and CDR2 is YFSETQ. Deletions cut 5 bases from V and 1 base from J, with 19 bases between. CDR3 length equals 16 residues. The CDR3 loop is CASSPSRDLHSYEQYF. The DNA for the CDR3 is TGCGCCAGCAGTCCCTCCCGGGACTTACATTCCTACGAGCAGTACTTC.

The V and J genes are TRBV18 and TRBJ2-7, with TRBD1 as a possible D gene (5 bases). In germline, CDR1 is KGHSH, CDR2 LQKENI. The V end was cut by 5 bases, the J end by 6 bases, with 14 bases between. This CDR3 has 13 residues. The CDR3, as DNA: TGTGCCAGCTCATATGACAGCTTCGGCGAGCAGTACTTC. It codes for CASSYDSFGEQYF.

The chain couples TRBV4-1 to TRBJ1-5; TRBD1 might be the D (5 bases). CDR3 length: 14 residues. Germline CDR1 and CDR2: MGHRA and YSYEKL. V was shortened by 4 bases and J by 3 bases, with 10 bases between the two germline ends. In DNA, the CDR3 is TGCGCCAGCAGCCGGGACCCCAACAATCAGCCCCAGCATTTT. As protein: CASSRDPNNQPQHF.

The J gene is TRBJ2-3, the V gene TRBV14, with D possibly being TRBD1 (5 bases). In germline, CDR1 is SGHDN, CDR2 FVKESK. The V gene lost 2 bases and the J gene lost 2 bases, with 14 bases spanning the gap. This CDR3 spans 16 amino acids. CDR3 sequence: CASSQLRTLNTDTQYF. CDR3 DNA sequence: TGTGCCAGCAGCCAATTAAGGACACTAAACACAGATACGCAGTATTTT.

The chain employs TRBV28 and TRBJ1-5; TRBD1 is a possible D gene (6 bases). CDR3 length equals 14 residues. Germline V gene data show CDR1 as MDHEN and CDR2 as SYDVKM. Deletions cut 3 bases from V and 3 bases from J, with 9 bases between. The CDR3 reads CASSFGQFNQPQHF. CDR3 nucleotides: TGTGCCAGCAGTTTCGGACAGTTCAATCAGCCCCAGCATTTT. Supplemented by reference TRBV28 and TRBJ1-5, the full variable domain reads DVKVTQSSRYLVKRTGEKVFLECVQDMDHENMFWYRQDPGLGLRLIYFSYDVKMKEKGDIPEGYSVSREKKERFSLILESASTNQTSMYLCASSFGQFNQPQHFGDGTRLSIL.

The sample holds one count of this clone. The chain couples TRBV30 to TRBJ1-3; TRBD1 matches at 7 bases. There are 15 residues in the CDR3. After removal of 2 bases from V and 1 base from J, the junction contained 5 bases not matched to a gene. CDR1 is GTSNPN, CDR2 SVGIG, per germline (reference sequence). The CDR3 spells CAWSRDSGSGNTIYF. The CDR3, as DNA: TGTGCCTGGAGTCGGGACAGCGGATCTGGAAACACCATATATTTT.